These T cell receptor beta chains were read from a single sample in a study of CD8+CD57+ T cells in acquired aplastic anemia. MiXCR, applied by TCRdb to the reads, yields one record per CDR3 protein. The sample has some 410,000 distinct CDR3 sequences; about two thirds are singletons. Specimen: sorted CD4+, CD8+, or CD8+CD57+ T cells (not recorded which) from PBMCs. Receptor source: a human donor in good health, serving as a control. CDR3s include the opening cysteine and the closing phenylalanine or tryptophan. The D gene is left open where the match is weak.

D gene	V gene	J gene	CDR3 protein
-	TRBV20-1	TRBJ1-2	CSAVRPGKAYGYTF
-	TRBV14	TRBJ2-1	CASSVWQGHQGF
TRBD2	TRBV19	TRBJ2-1	CASSPPSGGLNEQFF
TRBD2	TRBV7-3	TRBJ2-1	CASSSGLAGGVDEQFF
TRBD2	TRBV6-4	TRBJ2-3	CASSTGLGADTQYF
-	TRBV6-6	TRBJ2-3	CASRGSIRGTDTQYF
-	TRBV2	TRBJ1-5	CASSLVSGFNGQPQHF
-	TRBV2	TRBJ2-7	CASSAHQLGANSYEQYF
TRBD2	TRBV7-2	TRBJ2-2	CASSSGGAGPGVLFF
-	TRBV20-1	TRBJ2-5	CSASVTEGVETQYF
TRBD1	TRBV19	TRBJ2-7	CASKDGGQGYEQYF
-	TRBV25-1	TRBJ1-2	CASRQTGTASSYNYRYTF
-	TRBV20-1	TRBJ1-1	CSADKAGNTEAFF
-	TRBV20-1	TRBJ1-2	CSAGQTDTGYTF
-	TRBV5-5	TRBJ1-1	CASSSDVDTEAFF
-	TRBV7-8	TRBJ1-1	CASSQGRRPEAFF
-	TRBV6-2/TRBV6-3	TRBJ1-2	CASRGRGGNGYTF